This passage covers 11 T cell receptor beta chains from one sample sequenced in a study of CD8+ T cells in alopecia areata. Isolated RNA was reverse transcribed into cDNA used as the sequencing template. Using immunoSEQ multiplex PCR, the repertoire was profiled, and TCRdb retains in-frame clones only, with some absent. The sample holds 120,000 or so clones, around 50% seen once. Specimen: NKG2D-low CD8+ T cells sorted from blood. Receptor source: a human donor with alopecia areata.

This chain connects TRBV29-1 to TRBJ2-3; 14 nucleotides match TRBD2. Trimming took 7 bases from V and 2 from J; bases not matched to a gene: 8. There are 16 residues in the CDR3. Germline CDR1 reads SQVTM; CDR2 reads ANQGSEA. The CDR3, as DNA: TGCAGCGCTCCGGGACTAGCGGGGGAATTCACAGATACGCAGTATTTT. Its translation is CSAPGLAGEFTDTQYF.

The rearrangement links TRBV27 to TRBJ2-1; TRBD2 agrees at 8 bases. This CDR3 is built from 13 residues. In germline, CDR1 is MNHEY, CDR2 SMNVEV (reference sequence). The J segment lost 8 bases and the V segment lost 5 bases, leaving 5 bases of the junction unmatched. CDR3 residues: CASSDRREDEQFF. The CDR3 bases are TGTGCCAGCAGTGACAGGCGGGAGGATGAGCAGTTCTTC.

The chain combines TRBV18 with TRBJ2-5; D gene uncertain. Deletions cut 6 bases from V and 3 bases from J, with 11 bases between. CDR1 is KGHSH, CDR2 LQKENI, per germline. The CDR3 spans 13 residues. CDR3 residues: CASSPGAEETQYF. The CDR3 nucleotides are TGTGCCAGCTCGCCAGGCGCCGAAGAGACCCAGTACTTC.

CDR3 nucleotide sequence: TGTGCCAGCAGGGTCCGGGCTAACTATGGCTACACCTTC. Translation gives CASRVRANYGYTF. The chain recombines TRBV28 with TRBJ1-2; D unclear. CDR1 and CDR2 (germline): MDHEN, SYDVKM. This CDR3 comprises 13 residues. V lost 6 bases and J lost 0, with 8 bases in between.

This chain uses TRBV13 with TRBJ1-1; TRBD1 is a possible D gene (6 bases). Looked up from germline, CDR1 is PRHDT and CDR2 is FYEKMQ (reference sequence). V was trimmed by 0 bases and J by 8 bases, leaving 10 bases between them. The CDR3 loop spans 13 amino acids. This CDR3 reads CASSLGRGDEAFF. The CDR3 DNA reads TGTGCCAGCAGCTTAGGTAGGGGGGACGAAGCTTTCTTT.

The table lists this clone with a few counts. This chain links TRBV29-1 with TRBJ2-7, with D possibly being TRBD1 (6 bases). This CDR3 region has 13 residues. The germline CDR1 and CDR2 sequences are SQVTM and ANQGSEA. V dropped 2 bases and J dropped 6 bases, with 14 bases sitting between them. CDR3 residues: CSVERQAFGEQYF. In DNA form, the CDR3 reads TGCAGCGTTGAACGACAGGCTTTTGGCGAGCAGTACTTC.

This chain connects TRBV29-1 to TRBJ2-5; D gene unclear. Germline V gene lookup returns CDR1 SQVTM and CDR2 ANQGSEA. V lost 3 bases, J lost 2 bases, and 7 bases lay in between. This CDR3 contains 12 residues. CDR3 sequence (DNA): TGCAGCGTTGATGGGCCACAAGAGACCCAGTACTTC. It encodes CSVDGPQETQYF.

The chain employs TRBV9 and TRBJ2-1; 11 nucleotides line up with TRBD2. V shed 4 bases and J 4 bases; nucleotides not matched to a gene: 4. This CDR3 is 15 amino acids long. The germline gives CDR1 SGDLS, CDR2 YYNGEE. The CDR3 is CASSPRTSGYNEQFF. For the CDR3, the DNA is TGTGCCAGCAGCCCGCGGACTAGCGGGTACAATGAGCAGTTCTTC.

The rearrangement links TRBV14 to TRBJ2-1; D uncertain. The V gene lost 4 bases and the J gene lost 3 bases, with 10 bases spanning the gap. Germline lookup yields CDR1 SGHDN and CDR2 FVKESK. The length of the CDR3 is 14 residues. In DNA, the CDR3 is TGTGCCAGCAGCCCCCTGGGATACTACAATGAGCAGTTCTTC. Translating gives CASSPLGYYNEQFF.

This sequence joins TRBV29-1 and TRBJ2-1; 8 bases align to TRBD2. J lost 8 bases, V lost 7 bases, and 13 bases had no gene match. Per germline, CDR1 SQVTM and CDR2 ANQGSEA. The CDR3 sequence is 14 residues long. CDR3 region: CSAESGLAGDEQFF. The CDR3 nucleotides are TGCAGCGCTGAGAGTGGTCTAGCGGGCGATGAGCAGTTCTTC.

The V and J genes are TRBV29-1 and TRBJ1-6; TRBD1 is a possible D gene (5 bases). CDR1 and CDR2 from the germline V gene are SQVTM and ANQGSEA. The V and J ends lost 2 bases and 7 bases respectively, with 12 bases between them. This CDR3 is 14 amino acids long. The CDR3 DNA reads as TGCAGCGTTGAATCGCGGGGGAGGAATTCACCCCTCCACTTT. This codes for CSVESRGRNSPLHF.